The clone carrying this TCR beta chain was recorded only once. The sample originates from a study of blood T cell repertoires in COVID-19. Turning to the study itself: Spain, Italy and the United States supplied samples that represented acute and convalescent COVID-19. PBMCs, B-cell-depleted T cells, or T cells provided the cDNA or gDNA that made up the material.

Germline V gives CDR1 SEHNR, CDR2 FQNEAQ (reference sequence). There are 12 residues in the CDR3. The V and J ends lost 6 bases and 7 bases respectively, with 12 bases between them. Methods used by the authors: Estimates of nucleated cell counts were drawn from the amplification of reference gene primers. The assay was immunoSEQ multiplex PCR, and TCRdb's table has in-frame clones only and misses some. V, J and clone size derive from that table, while D and trimming were established from the DNA sequence. The sample has some 460,000 clones; more than 85% are singletons. Material for sequencing was peripheral blood. This TCR was recovered from a woman aged 25 to 45 with acute or convalescent COVID-19. The genes are TRBV7-9 and TRBJ2-5, with D possibly matching TRBD1 (6 bases). CDR3 region: CASRSTGLTQYF. The CDR3 region has the DNA TGTGCCAGCAGATCAACAGGGTTGACCCAGTACTTC.